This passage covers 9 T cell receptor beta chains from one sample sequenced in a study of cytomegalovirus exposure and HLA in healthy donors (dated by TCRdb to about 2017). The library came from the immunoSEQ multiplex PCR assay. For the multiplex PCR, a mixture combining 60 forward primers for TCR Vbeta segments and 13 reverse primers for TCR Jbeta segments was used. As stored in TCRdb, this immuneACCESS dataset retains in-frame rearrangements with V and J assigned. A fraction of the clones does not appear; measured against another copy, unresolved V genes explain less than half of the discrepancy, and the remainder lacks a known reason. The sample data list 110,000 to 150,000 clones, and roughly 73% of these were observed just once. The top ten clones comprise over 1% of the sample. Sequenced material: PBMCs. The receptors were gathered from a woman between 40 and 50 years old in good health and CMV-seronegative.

The CDR3 protein is CASGRGRKDGYTF. In nucleotides, the CDR3 is TGTGCCAGTGGCAGGGGGCGGAAAGATGGCTACACCTTC. The rearrangement uses TRBV19 and TRBJ1-2, with 8 bases aligning to TRBD1. V shed 8 bases, J shed 6 bases, and the junction held 8 bases outside the gene matches. This CDR3 is 13 amino acids long. Germline loops: CDR1 LNHDA, CDR2 SQIVND (reference sequence).

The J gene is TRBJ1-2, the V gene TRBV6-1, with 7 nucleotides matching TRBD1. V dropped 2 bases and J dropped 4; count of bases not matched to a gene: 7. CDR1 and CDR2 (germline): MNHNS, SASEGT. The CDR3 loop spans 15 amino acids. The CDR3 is CASSERQGIGYGYTF. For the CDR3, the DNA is TGTGCCAGCAGTGAAAGACAGGGCATAGGCTATGGCTACACCTTC.

Here the CDR3 reads CASSPKDWNTEAFF. The CDR3 DNA reads as TGTGCCAGCTCGCCGAAGGACTGGAACACTGAAGCTTTCTTT. This chain connects TRBV18 to TRBJ1-1, with D unresolved. V was cut by 6 bases and J by 1 base, with 12 bases left in between. CDR3 length equals 14 residues. The germline CDR1 and CDR2 sequences are KGHSH and LQKENI.

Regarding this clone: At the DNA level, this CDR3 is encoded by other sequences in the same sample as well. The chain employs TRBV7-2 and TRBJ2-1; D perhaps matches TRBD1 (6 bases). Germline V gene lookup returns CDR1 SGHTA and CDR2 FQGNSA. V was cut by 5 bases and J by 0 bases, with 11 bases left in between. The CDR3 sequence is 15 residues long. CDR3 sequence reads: CASSPDRSSYNEQFF. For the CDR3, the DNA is TGTGCCAGCAGCCCCGACAGGAGCTCCTACAATGAGCAGTTCTTC.

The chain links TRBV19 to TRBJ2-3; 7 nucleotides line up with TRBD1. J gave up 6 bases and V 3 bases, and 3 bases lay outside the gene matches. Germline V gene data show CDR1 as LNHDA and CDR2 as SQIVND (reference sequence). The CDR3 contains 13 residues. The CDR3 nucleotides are TGTGCCAGTAGTATTACAGGGGATGATACGCAGTATTTT. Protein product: CASSITGDDTQYF.

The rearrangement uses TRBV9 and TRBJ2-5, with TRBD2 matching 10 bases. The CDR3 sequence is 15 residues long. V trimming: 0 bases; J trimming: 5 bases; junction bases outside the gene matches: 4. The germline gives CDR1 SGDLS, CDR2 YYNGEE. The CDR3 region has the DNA TGTGCCAGCAGCGTAGGAAGCGGGGGGGCGGAGACCCAGTACTTC. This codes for CASSVGSGGAETQYF.

The chain's CDR3 is CASSPGRGLGTDTQYF. The CDR3 DNA is TGCGCCAGCAGCCCAGGAAGAGGGTTGGGCACAGATACGCAGTATTTT. V usage is TRBV10-1 and J usage is TRBJ2-3; D perhaps matches TRBD2 (5 bases). This CDR3 comprises 16 residues. Germline V gives CDR1 WNHNN, CDR2 SYGVQD (reference sequence). Trimming cost V 6 bases and J 1 base, with 17 bases left between them.

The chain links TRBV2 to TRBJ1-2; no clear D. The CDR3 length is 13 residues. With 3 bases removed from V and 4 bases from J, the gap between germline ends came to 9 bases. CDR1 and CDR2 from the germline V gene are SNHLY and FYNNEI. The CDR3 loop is CASSDTSPYGYTF. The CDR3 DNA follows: TGTGCCAGCAGTGATACTTCGCCCTATGGCTACACCTTC.

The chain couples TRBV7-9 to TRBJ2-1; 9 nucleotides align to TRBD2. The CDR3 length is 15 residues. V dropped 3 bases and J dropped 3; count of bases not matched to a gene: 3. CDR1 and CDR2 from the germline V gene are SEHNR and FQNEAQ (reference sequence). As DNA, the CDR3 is TGTGCCAGCAGCTTTAGCGGGGGAGGCTACAATGAGCAGTTCTTC. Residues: CASSFSGGGYNEQFF.